Listed below are T cell receptor beta chains from one sample, sequenced in a study of blood T cells in healthy people across ages. TCRdb re-analysed the 5' RACE reads in MiXCR, keeping a single row per CDR3 protein. The sample has 1.6 million or so distinct CDR3 sequences, approximately 32% seen once; the top ten hold 11%. Sample: blood. The receptor source for this set is a woman under 40 in good health. Each CDR3 is given with its conserved first and last residue. A D gene is named only where the DNA matches it firmly. Size is stated for part of the rows, as once, few or many counts, or as a class when the clone is expanded.

d_gene,abundance,v_gene,j_gene,CDR3nt,CDR3aa
TRBD2,NA,TRBV6-1,TRBJ2-3,TGTGCCAGCAGCCACAACCCGGCGGGGGGCCCCACAGATACGCAGTATTTT,CASSHNPAGGPTDTQYF
TRBD1,NA,TRBV5-6,TRBJ1-5,TGTGCCAGCAGCCTTTGGGGCCAGGGACAGGGCAATCAGCCCCAGCATTTT,CASSLWGQGQGNQPQHF
NA,NA,TRBV27,TRBJ1-1,TGTGCCAGCAGTTTCTCTGAGAACACTGAAGCTTTCTTT,CASSFSENTEAFF
NA,NA,TRBV7-2,TRBJ1-2,TGTGCCAGCAGCGGGGCAGTACAGGGCTACACCTTC,CASSGAVQGYTF
TRBD1,few,TRBV6-1,TRBJ2-4,TGTGCCAGCAGGGAATCCTCCGACAGGGGACTTTTGTACTTC,CASRESSDRGLLYF
TRBD1,NA,TRBV28,TRBJ1-1,TGTGCCAGCAGTTCATACAGGGGTGGGAGCACTGAAGCTTTCTTT,CASSSYRGGSTEAFF
NA,few,TRBV5-1,TRBJ2-5,TGCGCCAGCAGCTTGGCCAACCGGACAGAAAGGGGGCAAGAGACCCAGTACTTC,CASSLANRTERGQETQYF
NA,NA,TRBV10-3,TRBJ2-4,TGTGCCATCAGTGCGGGACCGGGGGATACCAATGAGCAGTACTTC,CAISAGPGDTNEQYF
TRBD2,NA,TRBV7-9,TRBJ2-1,TGTGCCAGCAGCCCCCAGGGACTAGCGGGAGATGAGCAGTTCTTC,CASSPQGLAGDEQFF
NA,NA,TRBV20-1,TRBJ2-3,TGCAGTGCTAGAGATTATCCAGGGACAGATACGCAGTATTTT,CSARDYPGTDTQYF